This T cell receptor (beta chain) came from a study of T-cell memory formation after mild COVID-19. Study information: In these data, TCR clusters were largely donor specific.

Concerning this clonotype: Its antigen is undetermined.

The germline gives CDR1 SQVTM, CDR2 ANQGSEA. CDR3 length: 12 amino acids. Trimming shortened V by 4 bases and J by 3 bases, and 8 bases separated the two germline ends. The TCR alpha and TCR beta cDNA libraries, bearing sample barcodes and UMIs, were generated by 5'RACE using constant-segment primers. TCRdb reprocessed the 5' RACE reads via MiXCR and lists one record per CDR3 protein. The sample lists approximately 500,000 distinct CDR3 sequences; nearly 25% were seen once. Study conclusions and caveats: Clones contracting day 15 to 85 were balanced CD4/CD8; later expanders leaned CD4+. CD4+ clones that contracted lay mainly in CM and EM; CD8+ ones lay in EMRA.

This TCR derives from an adult woman who had mild COVID-19 (a few samples of this study predate the infection). Cell type and time point are not known. The chain links TRBV29-1 to TRBJ2-3, with D possibly being TRBD1 (6 bases). The sample taken for sequencing was PBMCs or a T cell subset sorted from them (not recorded which). CDR3 DNA sequence: TGCAGCGTTGCCACAGGGACAGATACGCAGTATTTT. This encodes CSVATGTDTQYF.